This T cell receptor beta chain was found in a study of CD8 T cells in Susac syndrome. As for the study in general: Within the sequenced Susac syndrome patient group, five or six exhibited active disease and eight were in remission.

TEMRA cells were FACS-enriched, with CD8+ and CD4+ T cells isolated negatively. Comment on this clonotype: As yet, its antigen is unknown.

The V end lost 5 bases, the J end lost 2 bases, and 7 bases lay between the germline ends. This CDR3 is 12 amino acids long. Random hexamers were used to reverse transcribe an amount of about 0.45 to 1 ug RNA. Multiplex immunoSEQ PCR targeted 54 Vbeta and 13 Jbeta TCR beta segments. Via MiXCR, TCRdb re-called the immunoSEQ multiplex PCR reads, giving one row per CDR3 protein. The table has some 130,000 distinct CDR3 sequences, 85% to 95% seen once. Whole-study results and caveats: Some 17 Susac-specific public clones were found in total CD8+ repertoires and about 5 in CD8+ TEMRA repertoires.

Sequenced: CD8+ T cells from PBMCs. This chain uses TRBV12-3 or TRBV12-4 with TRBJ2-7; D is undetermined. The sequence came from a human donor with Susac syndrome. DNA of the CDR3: TGTGCCAGCAGTGCCCAGACCTACGAGCAGTACTTC. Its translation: CASSAQTYEQYF.